The clone carrying this TCR beta chain was seen ten or more times. RNA transcripts provided the template for amplifying TCR beta CDR3 regions. RT-PCR in the first round used HTBI primers; a second-round multiplex PCR followed. MiXCR, run by TCRdb on the multiplex PCR reads, gives a single entry per CDR3 protein. The data show about 420,000 distinct CDR3 sequences, with 20% to 25% seen just once and more than 2.5% held by the top ten. The data stem from a study of Graves' ophthalmopathy and Graves' hyperthyroidism. There are 13 residues in the CDR3. From germline, CDR1 is SGHAT and CDR2 FQNNGV. Trimming took 6 bases from V and 8 from J; bases not matched to a gene: 7.

The TCR comes from a woman between 18 and 29 years old with stable Graves' hyperthyroidism. The sample was peripheral blood. V usage is TRBV11-2 and J usage is TRBJ2-4; 7 bases align to TRBD2. The CDR3 bases are TGTGCCAGCAGTCCCCCCGGGGGGTACATTCAGTACTTC. Amino acids: CASSPPGGYIQYF.